This TCR beta chain was sequenced during a study of vaccination effects on CD4 cells after COVID-19. Overall study results and limits: By a late point after vaccination, infection- and vaccine-induced clones had shrunk markedly through clonal contraction. Healthy vaccine recipients' vaccine-induced clones were almost all SARS-CoV-2 mono-reactive.

As regards this clone: No antigen is known for it.

V shed 4 bases and J shed 3 bases, with 6 bases lying between them. This CDR3 region has 12 residues. Per the germline V gene, CDR1 is MDHEN and CDR2 is SYDVKM. Pools of viral peptides were used by the ViraFEST assay to expand antigen-specific CD4+ T cells ahead of sequencing. The culture ran for approximately 9 days before CD4+ T cells were isolated. Participants were given two doses of BNT162b2 or mRNA-1273 vaccine. Cultivation was performed at 1.5 million to 2.5 million PBMC per well with 9 to 10 IU/ml IL-2 and 10 ug/ml peptides added. The repertoire was sequenced with immunoSEQ multiplex PCR; TCRdb's copy has only in-frame clones and lacks some. The sample records approximately 70,000 clones, roughly 79% being singletons.

J is TRBJ1-2 and V is TRBV28; tentatively, D is TRBD1 (6 bases). This specimen was CD4+ T cells from PBMCs cultured with HCoV-OC43 spike peptides, taken after COVID-19 vaccination. The subset here: HCoV-OC43 spike overlapping peptide pool stimulation. The source is a human donor who received a COVID-19 vaccine. CDR3 sequence reads: CASSWTDYGYTF. The CDR3, as DNA: TGTGCCAGCAGTTGGACAGACTATGGCTACACCTTC.